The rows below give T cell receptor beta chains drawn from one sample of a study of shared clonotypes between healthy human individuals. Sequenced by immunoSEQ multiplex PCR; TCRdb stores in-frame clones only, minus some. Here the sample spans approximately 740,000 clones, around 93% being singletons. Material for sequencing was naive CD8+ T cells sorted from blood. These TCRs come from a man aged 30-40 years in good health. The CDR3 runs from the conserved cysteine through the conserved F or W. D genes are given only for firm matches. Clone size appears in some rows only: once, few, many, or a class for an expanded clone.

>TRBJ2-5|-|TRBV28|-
TGTGCCAGCAGTTGGGTAAGGGAGCAAGAGACCCAGTACTTC
CASSWVREQETQYF
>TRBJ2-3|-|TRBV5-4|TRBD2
TGTGCCAGCAGCTTGGTAGCGGGAGTGACAGATACGCAGTATTTT
CASSLVAGVTDTQYF
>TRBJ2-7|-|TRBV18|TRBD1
TGTGCCAGCTCCCCCCGGGGACAGGGTACCTACGAGCAGTACTTC
CASSPRGQGTYEQYF
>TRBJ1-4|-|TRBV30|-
TGTGCCTGGAGTGACGGACGGAATGAAAAACTGTTTTTT
CAWSDGRNEKLFF
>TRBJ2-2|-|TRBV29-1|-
TGCAGCGTTGAAGTGGGAGCTTGGGGCGGGGAGCTGTTTTTT
CSVEVGAWGGELFF
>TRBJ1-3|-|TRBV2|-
TGTGCCAGCAGTGACACAGGGATCTCTGGAAACACCATATATTTT
CASSDTGISGNTIYF
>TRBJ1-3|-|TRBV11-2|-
TGTGCCAGCAGCTTAGAGTTTCTGCATGGGGGAACTGGAAACACCATATATTTT
CASSLEFLHGGTGNTIYF
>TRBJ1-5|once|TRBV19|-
TGTGCCAGTAGTATATTACAGGGATTAGGCAATCAGCCCCAGCATTTT
CASSILQGLGNQPQHF
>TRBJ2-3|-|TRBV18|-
TGTGCCAGCTCACCATCGAGGGGGAGAGATACGCAGTATTTT
CASSPSRGRDTQYF
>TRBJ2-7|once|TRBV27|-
TGTGCCAGCAATTCACAGGGAATCGCCTACGAGCAGTACTTC
CASNSQGIAYEQYF
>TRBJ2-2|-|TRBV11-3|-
TGTGCCAGCAGCTTAGATCCAGACGGGTCGGACACCGGGGAGCTGTTTTTT
CASSLDPDGSDTGELFF
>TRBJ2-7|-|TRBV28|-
TGTGCCAGCAGTTCCCTTGGGGTCGAGCAGTACTTC
CASSSLGVEQYF
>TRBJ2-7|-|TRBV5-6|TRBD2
TGTGCCAGCAGCCTAGCGGATAGCTCCTACGAGCAGTACTTC
CASSLADSSYEQYF
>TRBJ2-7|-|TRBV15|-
TGTGCCACCAGCAGAGCCCAAGGGACTGGGAGCTCCTACGAGCAGTACTTC
CATSRAQGTGSSYEQYF
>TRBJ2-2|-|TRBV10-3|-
TGTGCCATCAGTGAGACATTAGGGGACACCGGGGAGCTGTTTTTT
CAISETLGDTGELFF
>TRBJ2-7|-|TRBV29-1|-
TGCAGCGCAGTGTGGGGCACTGACGAGCAGTACTTC
CSAVWGTDEQYF
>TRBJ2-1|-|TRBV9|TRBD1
TGTGCCAGCAACAGACAGGGCTTGGTTGAGCAGTTCTTC
CASNRQGLVEQFF
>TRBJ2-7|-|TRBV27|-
TGTGCCAGCAGTTTTTCTGTAGCTTACGAGCAGTACTTC
CASSFSVAYEQYF
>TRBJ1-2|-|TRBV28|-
TGTACCAGCAGGATTACCCAGGCCCAATATGGCTACACCTTC
CTSRITQAQYGYTF